Here is one TCR beta chain with its context. Its antigen is not identified. V dropped 7 bases and J dropped 4 bases, with 11 bases sitting between them. CDR1 MNHNS and CDR2 SASEGT come from the germline V gene. The CDR3 spans 13 residues. The data were taken from a study of cytomegalovirus exposure and HLA in healthy donors. Regarding the study as a whole: TCR beta V- and J-gene trimming, according to a later analysis, was linked to a missense DCLRE1C variant. The only immune exposure information that was available was CMV serostatus.

Researchers ran the PCR with 60 Vbeta and 13 Jbeta primers. Clones were read by immunoSEQ multiplex PCR, and TCRdb kept only the in-frame ones, dropping some. The sample carries 100,000 to 150,000 clones, 70% to 90% recorded once. The sequence came from a man aged 40-49 years in good health and CMV-seronegative. Sequencing input: PBMCs. V and J are TRBV6-1 and TRBJ1-3; unclear D gene. The CDR3 DNA is TGTGCCAGCACAGAGCTAGCCGGAAACACCATATATTTT. Amino acids: CASTELAGNTIYF.